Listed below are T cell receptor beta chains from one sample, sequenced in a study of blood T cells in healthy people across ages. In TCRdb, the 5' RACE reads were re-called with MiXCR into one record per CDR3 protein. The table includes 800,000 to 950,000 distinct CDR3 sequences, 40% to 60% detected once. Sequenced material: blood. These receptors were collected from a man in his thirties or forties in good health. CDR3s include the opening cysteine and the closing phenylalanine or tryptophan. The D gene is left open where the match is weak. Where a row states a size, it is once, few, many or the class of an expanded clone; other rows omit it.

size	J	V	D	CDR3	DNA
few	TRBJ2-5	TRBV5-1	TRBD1	CASSFLRGQGVEEQYF	TGCGCCAGCAGCTTTTTAAGAGGACAGGGCGTGGAAGAGCAGTACTTC
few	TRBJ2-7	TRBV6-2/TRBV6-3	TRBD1	CASSELPGQGRYEQYF	TGTGCCAGCAGTGAGTTACCGGGACAGGGGAGATACGAGCAGTACTTC
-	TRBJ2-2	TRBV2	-	CASRRQLTGELFF	TGTGCCAGCAGACGACAGCTCACCGGGGAGCTGTTTTTT
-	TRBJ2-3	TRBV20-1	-	CSAREQGTDTQYF	TGCAGTGCTAGAGAGCAGGGCACAGATACGCAGTATTTT
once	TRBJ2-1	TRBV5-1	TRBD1	CASSLGQESYNEQFF	TGCGCCAGCAGTTTGGGACAGGAATCCTACAATGAGCAGTTCTTC
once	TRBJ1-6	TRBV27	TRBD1	CASSLSGTDNSPLHF	TGTGCCAGCAGTTTATCAGGGACAGATAATTCACCCCTCCACTTT
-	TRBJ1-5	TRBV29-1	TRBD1	CSFRGDRVYQPQHF	TGCAGCTTCCGCGGGGACAGGGTCTATCAGCCCCAGCATTTT
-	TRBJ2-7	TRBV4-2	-	CASGQELLANEQYF	TGTGCCAGCGGCCAAGAGTTACTAGCTAACGAGCAGTACTTC
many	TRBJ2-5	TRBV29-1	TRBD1	CSVQGSQETQYF	TGCAGCGTACAGGGGTCTCAAGAGACCCAGTACTTC
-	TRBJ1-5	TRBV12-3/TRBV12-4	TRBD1	CASRGTGTRQPQHF	TGTGCCAGCAGGGGGACAGGGACCCGTCAGCCCCAGCATTTT
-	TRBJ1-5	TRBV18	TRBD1	CASGTGNSNQPQHF	TGTGCCAGCGGGACAGGGAATAGCAATCAGCCCCAGCATTTT
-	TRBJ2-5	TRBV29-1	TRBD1	CSVAEGTVQETQYF	TGCAGCGTCGCTGAGGGGACAGTCCAAGAGACCCAGTACTTC
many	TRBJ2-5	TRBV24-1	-	CATSGQPQETQYF	TGTGCCACCAGTGGGCAGCCCCAAGAGACCCAGTACTTC
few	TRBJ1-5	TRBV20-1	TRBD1	CSASPGQGDFQPQHF	TGCAGTGCTAGCCCGGGACAGGGAGACTTTCAGCCCCAGCATTTT
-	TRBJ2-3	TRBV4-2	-	CAISQDFDGVRDTQYF	TGTGCCATCAGCCAAGATTTCGACGGGGTCAGGGATACGCAGTATTTT
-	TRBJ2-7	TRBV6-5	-	CASSYFRGGGYEQYF	TGTGCCAGCAGTTACTTCCGGGGAGGGGGCTACGAGCAGTACTTC
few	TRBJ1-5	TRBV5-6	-	CASSLSRVGNQPQHF	TGTGCCAGCAGCTTGTCCCGGGTTGGGAATCAGCCCCAGCATTTT
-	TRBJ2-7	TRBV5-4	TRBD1	CASSIPGQSTYEQYF	TGTGCCAGCAGCATACCGGGACAGTCGACCTACGAGCAGTACTTC
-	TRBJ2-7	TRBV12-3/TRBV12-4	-	CASSLARGTGPYEQYF	TGTGCCAGCAGTTTAGCGCGGGGTACAGGCCCCTACGAGCAGTACTTC